This T cell receptor (beta chain) was retrieved from a study of T cell clones after liver transplantation. Sequencing was performed with immunoSEQ multiplex PCR; in TCRdb, only in-frame clones are kept and a portion is missing. The data hold about 51,000 clones, with approximately 87% observed a single time. Germline CDR1 ENHRY, CDR2 SYGVKD. The CDR3 loop spans 15 amino acids. Trimming cost V 2 bases and J 10 bases; bases outside gene matches: 7. This TCR came from a human patient who received a liver transplant. Some T cells may have come from the graft donor. The sample here was CD8+ T cells from blood, taken 12 months after liver transplant. The rearrangement uses TRBV10-3 and TRBJ2-1; TRBD2 aligns across 11 bases. The CDR3 DNA sequence: TGTGCCATCAGTGAGGAGTTAGCGGGAGGGCGGGAGCAGTTCTTC. Amino acids: CAISEELAGGREQFF.